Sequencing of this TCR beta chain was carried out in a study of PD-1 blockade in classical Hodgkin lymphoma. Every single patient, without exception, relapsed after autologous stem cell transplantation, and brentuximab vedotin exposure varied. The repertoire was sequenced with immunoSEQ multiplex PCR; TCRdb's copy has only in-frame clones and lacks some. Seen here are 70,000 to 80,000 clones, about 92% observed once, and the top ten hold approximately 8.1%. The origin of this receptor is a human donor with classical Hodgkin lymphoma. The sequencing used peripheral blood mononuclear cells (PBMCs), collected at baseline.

The CDR3 is CASCKDGQSGELFF. Written as DNA, the CDR3 is TGTGCCAGCTGTAAGGATGGGCAAAGCGGGGAGCTGTTTTTT. The chain couples TRBV27 to TRBJ2-2; no clear D gene. The CDR3 sequence is 14 residues long. The ends were cut back, 8 bases at V and 7 bases at J, with 17 bases in the middle. Germline V gene sequence: CDR1 MNHEY, CDR2 SMNVEV (reference sequence).